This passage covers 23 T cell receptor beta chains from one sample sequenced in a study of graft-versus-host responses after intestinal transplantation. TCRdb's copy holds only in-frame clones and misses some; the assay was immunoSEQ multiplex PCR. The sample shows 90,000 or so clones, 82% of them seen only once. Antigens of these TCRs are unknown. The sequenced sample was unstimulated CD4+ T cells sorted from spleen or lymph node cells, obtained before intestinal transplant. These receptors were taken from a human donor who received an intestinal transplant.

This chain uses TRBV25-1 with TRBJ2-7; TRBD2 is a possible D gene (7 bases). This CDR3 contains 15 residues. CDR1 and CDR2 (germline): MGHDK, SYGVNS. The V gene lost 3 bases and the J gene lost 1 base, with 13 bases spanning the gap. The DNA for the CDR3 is TGTGCCAGCAGTGATCCGGAGGGGGGGTCCTACGAGCAGTACTTC. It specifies CASSDPEGGSYEQYF.

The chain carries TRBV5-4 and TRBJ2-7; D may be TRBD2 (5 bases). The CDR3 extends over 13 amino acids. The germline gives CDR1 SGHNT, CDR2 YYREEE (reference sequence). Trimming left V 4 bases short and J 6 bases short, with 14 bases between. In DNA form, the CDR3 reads TGTGCCAGCAGCCGGGGTGAGGGCGGCGAGCAGTACTTC. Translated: CASSRGEGGEQYF.

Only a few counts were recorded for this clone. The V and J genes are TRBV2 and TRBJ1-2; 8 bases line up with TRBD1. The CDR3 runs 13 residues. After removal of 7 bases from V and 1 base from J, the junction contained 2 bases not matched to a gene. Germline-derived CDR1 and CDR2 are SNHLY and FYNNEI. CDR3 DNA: TGTGCCAGCACCGGACAGGGTAACTATGGCTACACCTTC. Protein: CASTGQGNYGYTF.

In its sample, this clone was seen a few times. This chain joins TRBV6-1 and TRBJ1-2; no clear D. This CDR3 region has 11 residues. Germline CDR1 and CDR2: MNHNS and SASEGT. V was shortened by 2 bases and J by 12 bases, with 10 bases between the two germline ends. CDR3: CASSERSFNTF. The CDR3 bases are TGTGCCAGCAGTGAAAGGAGTTTCAACACCTTC.

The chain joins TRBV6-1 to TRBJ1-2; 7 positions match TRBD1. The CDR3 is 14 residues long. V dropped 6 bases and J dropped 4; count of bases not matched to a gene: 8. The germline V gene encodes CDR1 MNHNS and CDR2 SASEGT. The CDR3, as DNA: TGTGCCAGCAGCGCGGGACAGTGGGCCTATGGCTACACCTTC. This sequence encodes CASSAGQWAYGYTF.

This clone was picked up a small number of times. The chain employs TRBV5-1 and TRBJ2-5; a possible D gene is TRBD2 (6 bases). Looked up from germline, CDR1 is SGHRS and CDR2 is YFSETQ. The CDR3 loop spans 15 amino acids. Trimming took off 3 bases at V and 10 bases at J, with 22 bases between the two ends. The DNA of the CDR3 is TGCGCCAGCAGCTCGTCGGCCAGCGGGTCCCTCATCCAGTACTTC. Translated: CASSSSASGSLIQYF.

CDR3 bases: TGTGCCAGAAGCCACAGGGTGGATAATGAAAAACTGTTTTTT. This translates into CARSHRVDNEKLFF. This chain links TRBV7-5 with TRBJ1-4; TRBD1 was called by the table and not checked on the DNA. TRBV7-5 is noted as a pseudogene. The length of the CDR3 is 14 residues.

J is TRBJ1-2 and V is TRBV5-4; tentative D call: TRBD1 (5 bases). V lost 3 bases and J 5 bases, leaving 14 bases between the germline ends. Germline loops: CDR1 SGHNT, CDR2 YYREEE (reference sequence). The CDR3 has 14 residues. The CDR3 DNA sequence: TGTGCCAGCAGCTGGGCGCGGGGGTTGTATGGCTACACCTTC. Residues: CASSWARGLYGYTF.

The CDR3 bases are TGCGCCAGCAGACCTAAGGGGGAGAGCTATGGCTACACCTTC. Encoded protein: CASRPKGESYGYTF. The chain is built from TRBV10-1 and TRBJ1-2; TRBD1 might be the D (6 bases). The ends were cut back, 6 bases at V and 4 bases at J, with 15 bases in the middle. CDR3 length: 14 amino acids. Per germline, CDR1 WNHNN and CDR2 SYGVQD (reference sequence).

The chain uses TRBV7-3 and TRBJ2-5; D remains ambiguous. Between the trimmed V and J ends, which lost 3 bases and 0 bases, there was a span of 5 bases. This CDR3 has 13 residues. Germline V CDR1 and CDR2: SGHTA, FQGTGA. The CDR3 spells CASSLSYQETQYF. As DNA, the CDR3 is TGTGCCAGCAGCTTGTCTTACCAAGAGACCCAGTACTTC. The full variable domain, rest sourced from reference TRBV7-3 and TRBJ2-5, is GAGVSQTPSNKVTEKGKYVELRCDPISGHTALYWYRQSLGQGPEFLIYFQGTGAADDSGLPNDRFFAVRPEGSVSTLKIQRTERGDSAVYLCASSLSYQETQYFGPGTRLLVL.

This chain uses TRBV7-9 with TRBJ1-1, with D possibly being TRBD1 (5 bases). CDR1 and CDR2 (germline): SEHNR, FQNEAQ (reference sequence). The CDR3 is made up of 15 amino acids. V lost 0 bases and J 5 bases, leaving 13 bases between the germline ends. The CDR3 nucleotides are TGTGCCAGCAGCTTAGCAGGGGCAGTAGGGACTGAAGCTTTCTTT. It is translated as CASSLAGAVGTEAFF.

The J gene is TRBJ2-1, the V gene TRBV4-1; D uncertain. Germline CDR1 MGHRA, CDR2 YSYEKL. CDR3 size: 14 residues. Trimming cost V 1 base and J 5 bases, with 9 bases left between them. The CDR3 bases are TGCGCCAGCAGCCAAGTGTCCCCTCACAATGAGCAGTTCTTC. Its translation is CASSQVSPHNEQFF.

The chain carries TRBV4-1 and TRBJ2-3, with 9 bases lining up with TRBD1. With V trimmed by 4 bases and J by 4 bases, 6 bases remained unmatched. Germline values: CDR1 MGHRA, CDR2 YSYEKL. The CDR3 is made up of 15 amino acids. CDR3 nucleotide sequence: TGCGCCAGCAGCCGCCGGGACAGGGTAGCAGATACGCAGTATTTT. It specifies CASSRRDRVADTQYF.

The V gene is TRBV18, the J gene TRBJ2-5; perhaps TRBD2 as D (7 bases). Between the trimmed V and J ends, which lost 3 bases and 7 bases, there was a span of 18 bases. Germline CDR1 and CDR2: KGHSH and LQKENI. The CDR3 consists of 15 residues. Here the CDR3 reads CASSPALGGQATQYF. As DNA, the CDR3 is TGTGCCAGCTCACCCGCCCTCGGGGGGCAGGCGACCCAGTACTTC.

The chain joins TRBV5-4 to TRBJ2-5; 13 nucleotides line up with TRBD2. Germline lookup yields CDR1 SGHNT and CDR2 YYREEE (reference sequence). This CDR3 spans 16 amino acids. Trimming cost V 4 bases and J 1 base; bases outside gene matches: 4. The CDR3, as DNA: TGTGCCAGCAGCCCCGGGACTAGCGGGGCCCAAGAGACCCAGTACTTC. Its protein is CASSPGTSGAQETQYF.

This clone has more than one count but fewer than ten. CDR3 in amino acids: CATGTGVSSYEQYF. The CDR3 bases are TGTGCCACTGGGACAGGGGTTAGCTCCTACGAGCAGTACTTC. The rearrangement joins TRBV2 to TRBJ2-7; 10 bases are shared with TRBD1. In germline, CDR1 is SNHLY, CDR2 FYNNEI. With V trimmed by 10 bases and J by 0 bases, 6 bases remained unmatched. The CDR3 totals 14 residues.

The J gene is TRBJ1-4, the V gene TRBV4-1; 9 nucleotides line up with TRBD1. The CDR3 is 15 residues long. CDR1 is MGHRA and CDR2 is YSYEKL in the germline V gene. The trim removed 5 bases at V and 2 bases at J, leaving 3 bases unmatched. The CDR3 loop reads CASSGTGWTNEKLFF. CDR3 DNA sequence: TGCGCCAGCAGCGGGACAGGGTGGACTAATGAAAAACTGTTTTTT.

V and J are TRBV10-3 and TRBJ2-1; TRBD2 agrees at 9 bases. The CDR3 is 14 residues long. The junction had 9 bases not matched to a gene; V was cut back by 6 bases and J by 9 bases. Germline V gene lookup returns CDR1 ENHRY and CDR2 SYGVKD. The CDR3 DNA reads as TGTGCCATCAGGGGGGCGGGAGGGCCAGGTGAGCAGTTCTTC. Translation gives CAIRGAGGPGEQFF.

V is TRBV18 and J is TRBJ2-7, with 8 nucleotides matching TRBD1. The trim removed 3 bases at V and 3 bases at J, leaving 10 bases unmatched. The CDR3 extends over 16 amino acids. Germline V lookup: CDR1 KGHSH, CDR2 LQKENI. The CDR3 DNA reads TGTGCCAGCTCACCCCAGACAGGGGAAGTGGGCTACGAGCAGTACTTC. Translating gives CASSPQTGEVGYEQYF.

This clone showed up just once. CDR3 nucleotide sequence: TGTGCCAGCAGACCGGGGTCTGTGGATGAGCAGTTCTTC. Translation: CASRPGSVDEQFF. This chain joins TRBV4-2 and TRBJ2-1; the D gene is possibly TRBD2 (5 bases). Trimming cost V 6 bases and J 8 bases, with 14 bases left between them. The CDR3 has 13 amino acids. Per the germline V gene, CDR1 is LGHNA and CDR2 is YNFKEQ.

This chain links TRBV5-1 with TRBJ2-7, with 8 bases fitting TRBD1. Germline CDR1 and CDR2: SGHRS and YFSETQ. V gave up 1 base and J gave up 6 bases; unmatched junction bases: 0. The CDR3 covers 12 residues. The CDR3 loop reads CASSLTGGEQYF. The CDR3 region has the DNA TGCGCCAGCAGCTTGACAGGGGGCGAGCAGTACTTC. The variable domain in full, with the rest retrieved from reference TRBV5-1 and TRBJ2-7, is KAGVTQTPRYLIKTRGQQVTLSCSPISGHRSVSWYQQTPGQGLQFLFEYFSETQRNKGNFPGRFSGRQFSNSRSEMNVSTLELGDSALYLCASSLTGGEQYFGPGTRLTVT.

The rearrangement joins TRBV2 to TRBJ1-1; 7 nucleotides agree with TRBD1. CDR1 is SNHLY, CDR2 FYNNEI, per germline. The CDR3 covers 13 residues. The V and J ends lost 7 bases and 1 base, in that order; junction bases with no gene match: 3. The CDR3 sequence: CASNYRGNTEAFF. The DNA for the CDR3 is TGTGCCAGCAATTACAGGGGGAACACTGAAGCTTTCTTT.

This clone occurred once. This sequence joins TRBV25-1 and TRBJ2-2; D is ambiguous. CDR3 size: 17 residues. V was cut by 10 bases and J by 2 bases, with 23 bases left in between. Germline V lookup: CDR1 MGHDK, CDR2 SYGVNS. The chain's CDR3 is CATPQTPPYRNTGELFF. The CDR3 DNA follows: TGTGCCACCCCCCAGACCCCCCCGTACAGAAACACCGGGGAGCTGTTTTTT.